This TCR beta chain was sequenced for a study of early T cells in non-severe SARS-CoV-2 infection. Regarding the study as a whole: Matching with VDJdb favored anti-spike CD8 responses (missing private and CD4 specificities).

The protocol attached unique molecular identifiers to individual cDNA molecules. TCRdb passed the 5' RACE reads through MiXCR, listing each CDR3 protein once. The sample yields nearly 110,000 distinct CDR3 sequences, 11% seen once. This clonotype turned up a few times. The antigen remains undetermined. The CDR3 consists of 12 residues. The V end lost 7 bases, the J end lost 6 bases, and 13 bases lay between the germline ends. From germline, CDR1 is MNHNS and CDR2 SASEGT. V is TRBV6-1 and J is TRBJ2-7, with D possibly being TRBD1 (5 bases). The sequence came from an adult who was a healthcare worker with PCR-confirmed SARS-CoV-2 infection or an uninfected control (not recorded which). Sequenced material: whole blood. CDR3 in amino acids: CASMLTDTEQYF. CDR3 DNA sequence: TGTGCCAGCATGTTGACAGACACCGAGCAGTACTTC.